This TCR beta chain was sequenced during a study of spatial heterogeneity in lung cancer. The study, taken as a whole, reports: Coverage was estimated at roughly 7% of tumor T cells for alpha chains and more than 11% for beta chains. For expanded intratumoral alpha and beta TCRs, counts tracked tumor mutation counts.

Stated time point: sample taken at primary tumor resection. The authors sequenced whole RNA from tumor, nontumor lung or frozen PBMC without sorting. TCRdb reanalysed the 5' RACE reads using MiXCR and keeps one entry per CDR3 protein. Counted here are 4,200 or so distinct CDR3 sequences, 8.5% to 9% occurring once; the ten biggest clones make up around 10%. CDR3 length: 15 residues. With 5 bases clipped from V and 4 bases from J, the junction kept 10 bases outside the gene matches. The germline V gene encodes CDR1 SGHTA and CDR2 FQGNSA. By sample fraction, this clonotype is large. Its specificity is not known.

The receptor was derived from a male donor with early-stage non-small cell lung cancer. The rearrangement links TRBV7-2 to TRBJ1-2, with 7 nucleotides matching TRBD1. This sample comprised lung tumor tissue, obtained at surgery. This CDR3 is CASSPRQGRGYGYTF. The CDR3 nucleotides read TGTGCCAGCAGCCCGAGACAGGGCAGGGGCTATGGCTACACCTTC. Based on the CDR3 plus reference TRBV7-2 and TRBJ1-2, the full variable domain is GAGVSQSPSNKVTEKGKDVELRCDPISGHTALYWYRQSLGQGLEFLIYFQGNSAPDKSGLPSDRFSAERTGGSVSTLTIQRTQQEDSAVYLCASSPRQGRGYGYTFGSGTRLTVV.